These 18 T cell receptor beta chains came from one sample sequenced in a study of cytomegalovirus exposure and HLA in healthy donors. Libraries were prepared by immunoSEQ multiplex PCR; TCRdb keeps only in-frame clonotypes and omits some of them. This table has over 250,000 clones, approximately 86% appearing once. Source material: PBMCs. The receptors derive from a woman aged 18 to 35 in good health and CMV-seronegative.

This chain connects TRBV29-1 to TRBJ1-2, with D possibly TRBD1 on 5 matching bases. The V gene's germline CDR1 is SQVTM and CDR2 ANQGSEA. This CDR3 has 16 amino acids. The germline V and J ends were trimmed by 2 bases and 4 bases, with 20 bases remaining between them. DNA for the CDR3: TGCAGCGTTGAACCTTTTCGGGGGATCGAGTCCTATGGCTACACCTTC. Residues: CSVEPFRGIESYGYTF.

CDR3 in DNA: TGTGCCAGCAGCGTAGACTCTAATTCACCCCTCCACTTT. This translates into CASSVDSNSPLHF. This sequence joins TRBV9 and TRBJ1-6; D uncertain. Germline CDR1 reads SGDLS; CDR2 reads YYNGEE. V dropped 0 bases and J dropped 6 bases, with 4 bases sitting between them. The CDR3 is 13 residues long.

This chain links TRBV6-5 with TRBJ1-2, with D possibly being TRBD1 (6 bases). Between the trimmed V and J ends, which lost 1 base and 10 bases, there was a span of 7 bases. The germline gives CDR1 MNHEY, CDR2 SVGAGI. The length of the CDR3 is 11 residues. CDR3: CASSYYRDYTF. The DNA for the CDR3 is TGTGCCAGCAGTTACTACAGGGACTACACCTTC.

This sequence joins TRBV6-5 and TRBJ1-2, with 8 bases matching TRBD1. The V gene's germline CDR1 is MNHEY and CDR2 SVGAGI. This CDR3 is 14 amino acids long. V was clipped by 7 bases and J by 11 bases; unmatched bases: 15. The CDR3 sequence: CASTFNGQGREYTF. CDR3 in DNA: TGTGCCAGCACCTTTAACGGACAGGGTAGGGAATACACCTTC.

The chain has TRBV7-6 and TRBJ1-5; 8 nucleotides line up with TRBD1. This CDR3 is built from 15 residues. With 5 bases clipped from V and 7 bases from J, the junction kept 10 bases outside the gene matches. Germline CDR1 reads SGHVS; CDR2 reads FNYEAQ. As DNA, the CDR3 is TGTGCCAGCAGCGACAGGGGCCGAGAGGGCCAGCCCCAGCATTTT. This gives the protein CASSDRGREGQPQHF.

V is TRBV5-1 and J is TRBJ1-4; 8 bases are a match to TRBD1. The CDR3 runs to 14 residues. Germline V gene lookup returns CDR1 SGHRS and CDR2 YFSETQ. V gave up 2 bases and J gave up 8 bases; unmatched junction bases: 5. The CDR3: CASSLQGDYEKLFF. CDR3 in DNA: TGCGCCAGCAGCTTACAGGGGGACTACGAAAAACTGTTTTTT.

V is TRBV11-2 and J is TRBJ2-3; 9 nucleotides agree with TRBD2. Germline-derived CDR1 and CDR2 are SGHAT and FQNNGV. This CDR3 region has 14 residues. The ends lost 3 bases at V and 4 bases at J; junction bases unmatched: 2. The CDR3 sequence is CASSLTSGSDTQYF. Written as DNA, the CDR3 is TGTGCCAGCAGCTTGACTAGCGGTTCAGATACGCAGTATTTT.

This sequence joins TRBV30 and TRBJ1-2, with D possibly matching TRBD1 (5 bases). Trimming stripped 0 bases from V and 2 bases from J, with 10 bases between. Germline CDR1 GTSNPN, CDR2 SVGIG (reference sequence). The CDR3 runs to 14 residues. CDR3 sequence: CAWSVGLDNYGYTF. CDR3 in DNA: TGTGCCTGGAGTGTGGGACTCGACAACTATGGCTACACCTTC.

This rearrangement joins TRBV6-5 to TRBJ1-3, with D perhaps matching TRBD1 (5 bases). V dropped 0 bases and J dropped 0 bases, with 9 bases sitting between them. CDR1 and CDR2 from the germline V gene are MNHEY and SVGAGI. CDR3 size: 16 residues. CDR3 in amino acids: CASSYSYRLSGNTIYF. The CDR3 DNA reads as TGTGCCAGCAGTTACTCGTACAGGCTCTCTGGAAACACCATATATTTT.

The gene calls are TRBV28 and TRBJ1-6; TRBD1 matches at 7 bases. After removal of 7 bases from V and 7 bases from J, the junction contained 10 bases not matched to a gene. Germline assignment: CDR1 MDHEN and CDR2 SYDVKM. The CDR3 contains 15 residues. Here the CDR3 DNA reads TGTGCCAGCAATAAGCCAGGGGGAAACAATTCACCCCTCCACTTT. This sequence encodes CASNKPGGNNSPLHF.

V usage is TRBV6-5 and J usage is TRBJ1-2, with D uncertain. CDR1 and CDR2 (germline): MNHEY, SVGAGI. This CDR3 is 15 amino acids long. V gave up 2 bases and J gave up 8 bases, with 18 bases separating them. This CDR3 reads CASSYGVADSGGYTF. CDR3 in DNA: TGTGCCAGCAGTTACGGGGTGGCTGACTCGGGGGGCTACACCTTC.

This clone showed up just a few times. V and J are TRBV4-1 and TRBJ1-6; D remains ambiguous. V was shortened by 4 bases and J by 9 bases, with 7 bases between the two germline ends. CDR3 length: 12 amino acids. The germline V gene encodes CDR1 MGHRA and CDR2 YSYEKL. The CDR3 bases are TGCGCCAGCAGCCTCGGTGGTTCACCCCTCCACTTT. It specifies CASSLGGSPLHF.

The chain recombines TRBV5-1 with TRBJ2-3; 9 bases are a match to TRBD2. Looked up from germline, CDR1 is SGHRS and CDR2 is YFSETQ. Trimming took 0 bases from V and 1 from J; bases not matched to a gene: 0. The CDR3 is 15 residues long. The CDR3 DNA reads TGCGCCAGCAGCTTGGGGACTAGCGGCACAGATACGCAGTATTTT. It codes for CASSLGTSGTDTQYF.

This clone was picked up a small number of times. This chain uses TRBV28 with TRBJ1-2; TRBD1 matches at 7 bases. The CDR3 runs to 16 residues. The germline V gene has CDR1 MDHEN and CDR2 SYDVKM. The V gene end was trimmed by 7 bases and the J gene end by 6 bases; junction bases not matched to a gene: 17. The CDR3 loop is CASTTRGGAAHHGYTF. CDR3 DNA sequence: TGTGCCAGCACTACCAGAGGGGGCGCCGCTCATCATGGCTACACCTTC.

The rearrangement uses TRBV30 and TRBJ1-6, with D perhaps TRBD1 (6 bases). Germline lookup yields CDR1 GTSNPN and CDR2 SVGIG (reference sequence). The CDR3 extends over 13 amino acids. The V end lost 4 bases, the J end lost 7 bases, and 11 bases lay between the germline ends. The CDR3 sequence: CAWKGEGNSPLHF. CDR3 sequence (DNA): TGTGCCTGGAAGGGGGAGGGGAATTCACCCCTCCACTTT.

The CDR3 coding sequence is TGTGCCATCAGTGGTGACAGGGGAGTTACCTACGAGCAGTACTTC. Its protein product is CAISGDRGVTYEQYF. The chain couples TRBV10-3 to TRBJ2-7; 8 positions agree with TRBD1. CDR3 length: 15 amino acids. V was pared by 4 bases and J by 2 bases, with 7 bases of the junction left unmatched. Germline V lookup: CDR1 ENHRY, CDR2 SYGVKD.

In DNA, the CDR3 is TGTGCCAGCAGTTCCCCACGGCGGGGGGCCCAAGAGACCCAGTACTTC. It translates to CASSSPRRGAQETQYF. This chain joins TRBV6-5 and TRBJ2-5, with TRBD2 matching 8 bases. V shed 4 bases, J shed 1 base, and the junction held 8 bases outside the gene matches. This CDR3 comprises 16 residues. Germline CDR1 MNHEY, CDR2 SVGAGI.

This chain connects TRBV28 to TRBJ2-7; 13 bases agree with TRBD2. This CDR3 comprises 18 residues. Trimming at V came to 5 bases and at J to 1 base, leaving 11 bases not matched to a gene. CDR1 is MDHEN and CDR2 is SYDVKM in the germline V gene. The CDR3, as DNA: TGTGCCAGCAGTCTAGGACTAGCGGGGGCTCATTCTTCCTACGAGCAGTACTTC. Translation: CASSLGLAGAHSSYEQYF.